The entry below gives a single T cell receptor beta chain sequence along with its context. The antigen is undetermined. Each and every patient relapsed after autologous stem cell transplantation, and patients got differing brentuximab vedotin exposure. The sample originates from a study of PD-1 blockade in classical Hodgkin lymphoma. About the research overall: Once every 2 weeks, patients received intravenous nivolumab at 3 mg/kg.

The CDR3 is made up of 13 amino acids. V lost 2 bases and J lost 7; bases outside the gene matches: 3. In germline, CDR1 is MNHEY, CDR2 SVGAGI. The repertoire was sequenced with immunoSEQ multiplex PCR; TCRdb's copy has only in-frame clones and lacks some. The sample gives about 24,000 clones, around 80% of which show up once; nearly 8% is in the top ten. Study outcomes and limitations: CD4+ TCR diversity, unlike CD8+, rose significantly by C4D1. Baseline TCR diversity was reportedly lower in newly diagnosed patients than in healthy donors. It was reported as lower still in relapsed/refractory patients. Complete responders had baseline diversity similar to newly diagnosed patients.

The V and J genes are TRBV6-5 and TRBJ2-7; TRBD1 matches 9 bases. This receptor was obtained from a human donor with classical Hodgkin lymphoma. Sequencing used peripheral blood mononuclear cells (PBMCs), obtained before the second cycle of nivolumab. The CDR3 protein is CASSYGGQGEQYF. For the CDR3, the DNA is TGTGCCAGCAGTTACGGGGGACAGGGTGAGCAGTACTTC.